The 11 T cell receptor beta chains below come from one sample, sequenced in a study of blood T cell repertoires in COVID-19 (dated by TCRdb to the early 2020s). The library was made by the immunoSEQ multiplex PCR assay. The table comes from immuneACCESS by way of TCRdb, which keeps in-frame sequences with V and J called. Part of the clones is missing from these tables; in studies checked, under half for an unresolved V gene and the rest for unknown reasons. A total of roughly 250,000 clones appear in this sample, around 81% of them only once. Of the sample, around 3% is held by the ten largest clones. The source material was peripheral blood. These receptors all stem from a woman aged 55-69 years with active or convalescent COVID-19.

The V and J genes are TRBV20-1 and TRBJ1-5, with a weak D call TRBD1 (6 bases). The length of the CDR3 is 14 residues. Trimming shortened V by 3 bases and J by 3 bases, and 12 bases separated the two germline ends. Looked up from germline, CDR1 is DFQATT and CDR2 is SNEGSKA (reference sequence). The CDR3 region has the DNA TGCAGTGCTAGTCCAGGGGTCCTCAATCAGCCCCAGCATTTT. Its protein product is CSASPGVLNQPQHF.

The rearrangement uses TRBV20-1 and TRBJ1-1, with D possibly being TRBD1 (6 bases). With 3 bases removed from V and 1 base from J, the gap between germline ends came to 21 bases. This CDR3 comprises 17 residues. From germline, CDR1 is DFQATT and CDR2 SNEGSKA (reference sequence). Written as DNA, the CDR3 is TGCAGTGCTAGTAGTCTTAGGGGGATGAGTCCGAACACTGAAGCTTTCTTT. Protein: CSASSLRGMSPNTEAFF.

The chain joins TRBV7-8 to TRBJ2-2, with TRBD2 matching 12 bases. The length of the CDR3 is 18 residues. With 2 bases clipped from V and 2 bases from J, the junction kept 6 bases outside the gene matches. Germline V gene lookup returns CDR1 SGHVS and CDR2 FQNEAQ. The CDR3 spells CASSLPGLAGPNTGELFF. CDR3 DNA: TGTGCCAGCAGCTTACCCGGACTAGCGGGGCCTAACACCGGGGAGCTGTTTTTT.

CDR3 residues: CASTPSVGTGGTNTEAFF. The CDR3 DNA sequence: TGTGCCAGCACCCCTTCGGTGGGGACAGGGGGGACGAACACTGAAGCTTTCTTT. V and J are TRBV28 and TRBJ1-1, with 11 positions matching TRBD1. Germline V gives CDR1 MDHEN, CDR2 SYDVKM. V lost 7 bases to trimming and J lost 1 base; unmatched junction nucleotides: 14. This CDR3 spans 18 amino acids. The full variable domain, in which reference TRBV28 and TRBJ1-1 provide the parts outside the CDR3, is DVKVTQSSRYLVKRTGEKVFLECVQDMDHENMFWYRQDPGLGLRLIYFSYDVKMKEKGDIPEGYSVSREKKERFSLILESASTNQTSMYLCASTPSVGTGGTNTEAFFGQGTRLTVV.

This sequence joins TRBV4-1 and TRBJ2-1; 15 bases agree with TRBD2. Unmatched junction bases numbered 2, after V lost 0 bases and J lost 5 bases. Germline-derived CDR1 and CDR2 are MGHRA and YSYEKL. This CDR3 region has 17 residues. The CDR3 bases are TGCGCCAGCAGCCAAGAGGGGACTAGCGGGGGGAACAATGAGCAGTTCTTC. Its protein product is CASSQEGTSGGNNEQFF.

The rearrangement uses TRBV4-3 and TRBJ2-3, with 7 bases that match TRBD2. After removal of 3 bases from V and 4 bases from J, the junction contained 10 bases not matched to a gene. Germline CDR1 LGHNA, CDR2 YSLEER. The length of the CDR3 is 16 residues. The CDR3 sequence: CASSHQKTSSSDTQYF. The CDR3 DNA is TGCGCCAGCAGCCACCAGAAGACTAGCTCCTCAGATACGCAGTATTTT.

The chain recombines TRBV5-5 with TRBJ1-4; 8 bases agree with TRBD1. Germline CDR1 and CDR2: SGHKS and YYEKEE (reference sequence). This CDR3 has 17 amino acids. V lost 4 bases, J lost 3 bases, and 11 bases stayed unmatched. This chain's CDR3 is CASSTRDRGVANEKLFF. The CDR3 region has the DNA TGTGCCAGCAGCACAAGAGACAGGGGTGTCGCTAATGAAAAACTGTTTTTT. The full variable domain, its missing parts supplied by reference TRBV5-5 and TRBJ1-4, is DAGVTQSPTHLIKTRGQQVTLRCSPISGHKSVSWYQQVLGQGPQFIFQYYEKEERGRGNFPDRFSARQFPNYSSELNVNALLLGDSALYLCASSTRDRGVANEKLFFGSGTQLSVL.

The chain employs TRBV5-1 and TRBJ2-1; D is possibly TRBD2 (6 bases). This CDR3 has 13 residues. Trimming pared 5 bases from V and 6 bases from J, leaving 12 bases between. Per the germline V gene, CDR1 is SGHRS and CDR2 is YFSETQ. CDR3 sequence (DNA): TGCGCCAGCAGAGTTGGCGGGGTCAATGAGCAGTTCTTC. It is translated as CASRVGGVNEQFF.

The chain combines TRBV28 with TRBJ2-3, with 8 bases that match TRBD1. Germline V gene sequence: CDR1 MDHEN, CDR2 SYDVKM. V shed 6 bases, J shed 6 bases, and the junction held 14 bases outside the gene matches. The length of the CDR3 is 16 residues. The CDR3 region is CASRKQGVPFLDTQYF. The DNA of the CDR3 is TGTGCCAGCAGGAAACAGGGGGTTCCCTTTTTGGATACGCAGTATTTT.

The chain couples TRBV7-2 to TRBJ1-1, with D tentatively TRBD1 (6 bases). The CDR3 runs 15 residues. Germline V CDR1 and CDR2: SGHTA, FQGNSA. V was trimmed by 8 bases and J by 0 bases, leaving 16 bases between them. The CDR3 sequence: CASAQGWGMNTEAFF. The CDR3 coding sequence is TGTGCCAGCGCCCAGGGGTGGGGAATGAACACTGAAGCTTTCTTT.

In this sample, this clone turned up once. The chain has TRBV5-6 and TRBJ2-3, with D perhaps matching TRBD2 (7 bases). CDR1 SGHDT and CDR2 YYEEEE come from the germline V gene. The CDR3 length is 12 residues. The V and J ends lost 8 bases and 4 bases respectively, with 11 bases between them. For the CDR3, the DNA is TGTGCCAGGGCGGGGGCCGCAGATACGCAGTATTTT. Amino acid sequence: CARAGAADTQYF. The full variable domain, rest sourced from reference TRBV5-6 and TRBJ2-3, is DAGVTQSPTHLIKTRGQQVTLRCSPKSGHDTVSWYQQALGQGPQFIFQYYEEEERQRGNFPDRFSGHQFPNYSSELNVNALLLGDSALYLCARAGAADTQYFGPGTRLTVL.